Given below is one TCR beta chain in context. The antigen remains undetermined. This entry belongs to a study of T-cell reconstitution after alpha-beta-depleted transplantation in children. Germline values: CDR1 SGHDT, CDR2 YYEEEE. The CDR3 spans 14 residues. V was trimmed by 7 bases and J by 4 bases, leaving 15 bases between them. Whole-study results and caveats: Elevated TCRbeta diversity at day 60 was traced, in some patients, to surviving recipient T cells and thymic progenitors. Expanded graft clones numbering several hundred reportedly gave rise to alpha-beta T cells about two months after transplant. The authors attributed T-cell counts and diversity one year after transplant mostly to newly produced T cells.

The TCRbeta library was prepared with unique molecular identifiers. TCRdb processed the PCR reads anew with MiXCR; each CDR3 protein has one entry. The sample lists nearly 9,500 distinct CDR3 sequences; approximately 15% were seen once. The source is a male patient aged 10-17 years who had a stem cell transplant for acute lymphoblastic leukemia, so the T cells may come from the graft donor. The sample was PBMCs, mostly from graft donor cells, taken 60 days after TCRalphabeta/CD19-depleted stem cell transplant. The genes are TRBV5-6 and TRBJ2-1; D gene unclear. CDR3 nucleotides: TGTGCCAGCCGACCAGGCCTAGGGTACAATGAGCAGTTCTTC. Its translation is CASRPGLGYNEQFF.